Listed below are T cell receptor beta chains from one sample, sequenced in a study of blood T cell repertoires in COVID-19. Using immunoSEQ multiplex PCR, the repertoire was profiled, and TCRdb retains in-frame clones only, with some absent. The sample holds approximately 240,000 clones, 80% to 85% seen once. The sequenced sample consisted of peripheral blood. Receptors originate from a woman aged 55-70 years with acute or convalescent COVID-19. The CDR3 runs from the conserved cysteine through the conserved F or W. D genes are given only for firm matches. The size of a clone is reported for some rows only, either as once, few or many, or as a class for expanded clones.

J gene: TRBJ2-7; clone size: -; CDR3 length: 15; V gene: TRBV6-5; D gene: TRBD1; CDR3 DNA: TGTGCCAGCAGTTCCAGGACAGGGCCGGACTACGAGCAGTACTTC; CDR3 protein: CASSSRTGPDYEQYF
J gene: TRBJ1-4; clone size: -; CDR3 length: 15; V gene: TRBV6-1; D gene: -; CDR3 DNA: TGTGCCAGCAGTGAATGGGGGGTAACTAATGAAAAACTGTTTTTT; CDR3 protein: CASSEWGVTNEKLFF
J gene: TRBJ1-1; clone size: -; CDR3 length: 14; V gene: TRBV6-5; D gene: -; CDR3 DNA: TGTGCCAGCAGCTCGGACACGGGTAACACTGAAGCTTTCTTT; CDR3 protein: CASSSDTGNTEAFF
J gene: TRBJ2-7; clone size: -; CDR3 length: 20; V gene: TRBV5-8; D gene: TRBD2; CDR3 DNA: TGTGCCAGCAGCTTTGACAGGGGTGGAGCTAGCGGGGGCCTACCCTACGAGCAGTACTTC; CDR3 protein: CASSFDRGGASGGLPYEQYF
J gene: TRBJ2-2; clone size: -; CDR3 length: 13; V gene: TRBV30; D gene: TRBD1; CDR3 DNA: TGTGCCTGGACTAACAGGGGTACCGGGGAGCTGTTTTTT; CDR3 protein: CAWTNRGTGELFF
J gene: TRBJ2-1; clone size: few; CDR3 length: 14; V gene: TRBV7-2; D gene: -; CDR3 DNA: TGTGCCAGCAGCCTGAAGGGGGTGGGCAATGAGCAGTTCTTC; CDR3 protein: CASSLKGVGNEQFF
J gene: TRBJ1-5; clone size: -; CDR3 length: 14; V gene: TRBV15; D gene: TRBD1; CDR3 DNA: TGTGCCACCAGCAGAGAATTGGGACAGGGGGTGAAGCATTTT; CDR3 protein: CATSRELGQGVKHF
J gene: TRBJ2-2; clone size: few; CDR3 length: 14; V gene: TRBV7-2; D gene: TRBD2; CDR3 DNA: TGTGCCAGCAGCTTATCCGGGGGGGTCGGGGAGCTGTTTTTT; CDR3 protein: CASSLSGGVGELFF
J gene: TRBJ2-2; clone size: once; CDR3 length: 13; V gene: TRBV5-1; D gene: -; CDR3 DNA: TGCGCCAGCAGCGGCGGGAACACCGGGGAGCTGTTTTTT; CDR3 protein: CASSGGNTGELFF
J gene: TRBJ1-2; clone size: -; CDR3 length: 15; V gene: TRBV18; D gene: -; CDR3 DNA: TGTGCCAGCTCACCGGCCCCGGGTGCCTTATTTGGCTACACCTTC; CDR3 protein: CASSPAPGALFGYTF
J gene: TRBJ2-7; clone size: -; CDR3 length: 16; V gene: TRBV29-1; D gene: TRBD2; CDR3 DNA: TGCAGCGTTTGGGGACTAGCGGGGGGGCTGGATTGGGAGCAGTACTTC; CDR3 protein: CSVWGLAGGLDWEQYF
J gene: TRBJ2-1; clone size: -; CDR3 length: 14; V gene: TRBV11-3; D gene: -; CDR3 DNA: TGTGCCAGCAGCTCAGGGGCCGCCGACAATGAGCAGTTCTTC; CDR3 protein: CASSSGAADNEQFF
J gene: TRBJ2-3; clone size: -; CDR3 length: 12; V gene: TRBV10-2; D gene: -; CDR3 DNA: TGCGCCAGCAGTGAGCCCGGTTTTACGCAGTATTTT; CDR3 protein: CASSEPGFTQYF
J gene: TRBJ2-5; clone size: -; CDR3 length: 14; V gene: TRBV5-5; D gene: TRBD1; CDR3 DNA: TGTGCCAGCAGCTTGGACAGGGGGCGGGAGACCCAGTACTTC; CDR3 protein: CASSLDRGRETQYF
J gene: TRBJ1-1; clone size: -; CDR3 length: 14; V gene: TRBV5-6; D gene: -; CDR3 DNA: TGTGCCAGCAGGCCTGCGGGGGCCCTCCCTGAAGCTTTCTTT; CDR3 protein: CASRPAGALPEAFF
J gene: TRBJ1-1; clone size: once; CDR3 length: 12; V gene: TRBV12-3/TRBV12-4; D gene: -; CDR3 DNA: TGTGCCAGCAAAATGGCAAATATTGAAGCTTTCTTT; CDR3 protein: CASKMANIEAFF
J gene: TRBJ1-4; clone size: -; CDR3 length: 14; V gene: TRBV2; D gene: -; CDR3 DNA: TGTGCCAGCAGGGGGCGCCCGGCTAATGAAAAACTGTTTTTT; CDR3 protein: CASRGRPANEKLFF
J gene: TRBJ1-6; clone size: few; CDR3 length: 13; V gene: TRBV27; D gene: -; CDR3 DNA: TGTGCCAGCCGCGGACAGTACAATTCACCCCTCCACTTT; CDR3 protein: CASRGQYNSPLHF
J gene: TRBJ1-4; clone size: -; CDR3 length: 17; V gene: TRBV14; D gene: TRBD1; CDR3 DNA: TGTGCCAGCAGCCAAAGGACAGGGCGCCCATCGAGCGAAAAACTGTTTTTT; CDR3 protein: CASSQRTGRPSSEKLFF
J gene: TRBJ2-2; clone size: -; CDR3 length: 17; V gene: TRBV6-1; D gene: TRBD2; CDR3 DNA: TGTGCCAGCAATGAAGCGGGGGGGCGAACAAACACCGGGGAGCTGTTTTTT; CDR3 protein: CASNEAGGRTNTGELFF
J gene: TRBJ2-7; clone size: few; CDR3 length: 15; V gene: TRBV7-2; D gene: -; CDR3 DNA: TGTGCCAGCAGCTTAGCTGGGAGAGGCCTCTACGAGCAGTACTTC; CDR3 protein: CASSLAGRGLYEQYF
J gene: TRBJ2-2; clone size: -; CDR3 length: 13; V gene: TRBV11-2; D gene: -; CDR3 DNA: TGTGCCAGCAGCTTGACAAACACCGGGGAGCTGTTTTTT; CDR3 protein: CASSLTNTGELFF
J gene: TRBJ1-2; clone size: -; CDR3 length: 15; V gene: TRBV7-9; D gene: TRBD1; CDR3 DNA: TGTGCCAGCAGCTCCACGGACAGGGGAATCTATGGCTACACCTTC; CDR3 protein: CASSSTDRGIYGYTF
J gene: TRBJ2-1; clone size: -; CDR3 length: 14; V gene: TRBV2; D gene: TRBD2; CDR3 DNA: TGTGCCAGCAGGATTAGCGGGGGGACTAATGAGCAGTTCTTC; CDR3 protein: CASRISGGTNEQFF
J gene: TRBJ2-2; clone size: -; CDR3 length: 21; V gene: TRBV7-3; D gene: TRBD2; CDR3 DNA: TGTGCCAGCAGCTTAAAAGTCGGCTTAGGGACTAGCGGATTGGGCACCGGGGAGCTGTTTTTT; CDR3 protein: CASSLKVGLGTSGLGTGELFF
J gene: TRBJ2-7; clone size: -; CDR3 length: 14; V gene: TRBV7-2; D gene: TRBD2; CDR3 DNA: TGTGCCAGCAGCCCTAGCGGGAATCACTACGAGCAGTACTTC; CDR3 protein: CASSPSGNHYEQYF